Listed here are 24 T cell receptor beta chains from one sample, sequenced in a study of T cells in Graves' hyperthyroidism and ophthalmopathy. Regions amplified from RNA transcripts were the TCR beta CDR3 regions. When the TCR CDR3 underwent first-round RT-PCR, the HTBI primer set was used. MiXCR was run by TCRdb on the multiplex PCR reads, yielding one entry per CDR3 protein. There are around 700,000 distinct CDR3 sequences in the sample; 18% occur only once, and roughly 17% lies in the top ten. What was sequenced was blood. These receptors were collected from a woman aged 45-60 years with Graves' hyperthyroidism that later progressed to Graves' ophthalmopathy.

For this clonotype: Possible read error: a much larger clone is one base away. Because it lacks the conserved phenylalanine or tryptophan at the end, this CDR3 is likely a read error. The CDR3 DNA follows: TGCAGCGCACGGACAGGGCCTACTGAAGCTTTCCTT. Protein sequence: CSARTGPTEAFL. This chain uses TRBV29-1 with TRBJ1-1; 8 bases match TRBD1. CDR1 and CDR2 (germline): SQVTM, ANQGSEA. This CDR3 is built from 12 residues. The V gene end was trimmed by 7 bases and the J gene end by 5 bases; junction bases not matched to a gene: 6.

This clonotype appeared a few times. The chain carries TRBV6-5 and TRBJ1-1; possible D gene TRBD1, 6 bases. From germline, CDR1 is MNHEY and CDR2 SVGAGI. V was shortened by 1 base and J by 2 bases, with 17 bases between the two germline ends. The CDR3 contains 17 residues. DNA of the CDR3: TGTGCCAGCAGTTACTTCAAGGCCCCCGGGGGCAACACTGAAGCTTTCTTT. Its translation: CASSYFKAPGGNTEAFF.

This clonotype was seen more than once but under ten times. A clone one base away is much larger, so this may be a read error. The chain links TRBV7-9 to TRBJ2-3, with unresolved D. Per the germline V gene, CDR1 is SEHNR and CDR2 is FQNEAQ (reference sequence). This CDR3 contains 14 residues. The CDR3 nucleotides read TGTGCCAGCGGCTTAATGGGAAGCACAGATACGCAGTATTTT. It translates to CASGLMGSTDTQYF.

This clonotype was counted a few times. A much larger clone is a single base away; this may be a read error. The chain joins TRBV6-1 to TRBJ1-2, with 10 bases that match TRBD1. CDR3 length: 16 amino acids. Germline assignment: CDR1 MNHNS and CDR2 SASEGT. V gave up 1 base and J gave up 4 bases; unmatched junction bases: 6. This chain's CDR3 is CASSEETGGRIYGYTF. The CDR3 DNA sequence: TGTGCCAGCAGTGAAGAGACAGGGGGCAGGATCTATGGCTACACCTTC.

This rearrangement joins TRBV29-1 to TRBJ2-7, with 7 bases lining up with TRBD1. Germline V gives CDR1 SQVTM, CDR2 ANQGSEA. The CDR3 is 13 residues long. V shed 6 bases and J 2 bases; nucleotides not matched to a gene: 7. The CDR3 region is CSVETGSTYEQYF. Here the CDR3 DNA reads TGCAGCGTCGAGACAGGGTCGACCTACGAGCAGTACTTC.

This clonotype was recorded many times. The rearrangement joins TRBV2 to TRBJ2-3; no reliable D call. CDR3 length: 15 amino acids. V shed 7 bases and J shed 1 base, with 15 bases lying between them. The germline V gene encodes CDR1 SNHLY and CDR2 FYNNEI. CDR3 DNA sequence: TGTGCCAGCACATCTCTACCACAGCGCACAGATACGCAGTATTTT. The encoded protein is CASTSLPQRTDTQYF.

The V and J genes are TRBV5-1 and TRBJ1-2, with TRBD1 matching over 8 bases. Germline V CDR1 and CDR2: SGHRS, YFSETQ. J gave up 7 bases and V 6 bases, and 17 bases lay outside the gene matches. The CDR3 is 16 residues long. The CDR3 DNA is TGCGCCAGCACCCACACTCCTGGACAGGGTTCTTCTGGCTACACCTTC. It encodes CASTHTPGQGSSGYTF.

This clonotype was observed a few times. The rearrangement links TRBV5-1 to TRBJ1-4; D possibly corresponds to TRBD1 (5 bases). V was clipped by 8 bases and J by 8 bases, with 22 bases between them. CDR1 and CDR2 (germline): SGHRS, YFSETQ. The CDR3 spans 15 residues. The CDR3 region is CASAPRADIGEKLFF. CDR3 nucleotides: TGCGCCAGTGCTCCCCGGGCGGACATAGGGGAAAAACTGTTTTTT.

The chain is built from TRBV5-1 and TRBJ1-2, with a weak D call TRBD1 (5 bases). Germline CDR1 reads SGHRS; CDR2 reads YFSETQ. Trimming left V 1 base short and J 4 bases short, with 11 bases between. This CDR3 has 14 amino acids. CDR3 in amino acids: CASSLKPGTYGYTF. The CDR3 DNA follows: TGCGCCAGCAGCTTGAAACCAGGGACCTATGGCTACACCTTC.

This clonotype was counted ten times or more. The CDR3 DNA reads TGTGCCTGGAGCCACGGGGCTAGGAAAAACATTCAGTACTTC. As protein: CAWSHGARKNIQYF. The gene calls are TRBV30 and TRBJ2-4; possibly TRBD1 or TRBD2 for D (5 bases each). Deletions cut 3 bases from V and 4 bases from J, with 13 bases between. This CDR3 region has 14 residues. Germline values: CDR1 GTSNPN, CDR2 SVGIG (reference sequence).

This clonotype was seen at least ten times. The chain joins TRBV12-3 or TRBV12-4 to TRBJ1-1, with D unresolved. Trimming cost V 4 bases and J 6 bases, with 18 bases left between them. The CDR3 loop spans 15 amino acids. This chain's CDR3 is CASSSESKSVAEAFF. DNA for the CDR3: TGTGCCAGCAGTTCAGAATCCAAAAGCGTGGCTGAAGCTTTCTTT.

Ten or more counts support this clonotype. The chain uses TRBV6-5 and TRBJ1-6; no reliable D call. V was clipped by 0 bases and J by 0 bases, with 18 bases between them. The CDR3 runs 20 residues. Germline CDR1 and CDR2: MNHEY and SVGAGI. The CDR3 nucleotides read TGTGCCAGCAGTTACTCATCTGGGCCGGCAGGCAGCTCCTATAATTCACCCCTCCACTTT. It codes for CASSYSSGPAGSSYNSPLHF.

This clonotype has more than one count but fewer than ten. This sequence joins TRBV6-1 and TRBJ1-4, with TRBD1 matching 8 bases. The V gene's germline CDR1 is MNHNS and CDR2 SASEGT. The CDR3 consists of 14 residues. V shed 4 bases and J 6 bases; nucleotides not matched to a gene: 4. CDR3 residues: CASSAGQDDEKLFF. The CDR3 bases are TGTGCCAGCAGTGCGGGACAGGATGATGAAAAACTGTTTTTT.

This clonotype appeared a few times. A much larger clone lies a single base off, so this may be a read error. This chain connects TRBV5-1 to TRBJ1-5; D uncertain. Germline V lookup: CDR1 SGHRS, CDR2 YFSETQ. This CDR3 has 14 residues. In DNA, the CDR3 is TGCGCCAGCAACTTGGAGGCAGATGGTCAGCCCCAGCATTTT. Its protein product is CASNLEADGQPQHF.

This clonotype was recorded a few times. This chain joins TRBV9 and TRBJ2-1; D possibly uses TRBD1 or TRBD2 (5 bases each). V gave up 3 bases and J gave up 10 bases, with 23 bases separating them. From germline, CDR1 is SGDLS and CDR2 YYNGEE. The CDR3 has 16 residues. CDR3 in DNA: TGTGCCAGCAGCGCCGGAATAGGCCTGGGGGTGACGGAGCAGTTCTTC. It encodes CASSAGIGLGVTEQFF.

The V call is TRBV5-1, the J call TRBJ2-7; D remains ambiguous. The ends were cut back, 1 base at V and 0 bases at J, with 11 bases in the middle. Germline V gene sequence: CDR1 SGHRS, CDR2 YFSETQ. The CDR3 is 15 amino acids. The CDR3 loop is CASSLTPYRSYEQYF. The CDR3 nucleotides read TGCGCCAGCAGCTTGACCCCTTACCGCTCCTACGAGCAGTACTTC.

As to this clonotype: The junction departs from germline at one end; a sequencing error may be responsible. The chain joins TRBV20-1 to TRBJ1-1; D unresolved. Germline V gene lookup returns CDR1 DFQATT and CDR2 SNEGSKA (reference sequence). The CDR3 length is 11 residues. DNA of the CDR3: TGCGGTGCCACAGTTCACACTGAAGCTTTCTTT. Encoded protein: CGATVHTEAFF.

This clonotype occurred many times. The chain employs TRBV6-2 or TRBV6-3 and TRBJ2-2; no clear D gene. The CDR3 has 15 amino acids. Germline values: CDR1 MNHEY, CDR2 SVGEGT. The V end was cut by 5 bases, the J end by 0 bases, with 10 bases between. The CDR3 DNA follows: TGTGCCAGCAGTCCGCTAAGGGCGAACACCGGGGAGCTGTTTTTT. Amino acid sequence: CASSPLRANTGELFF.

The V call is TRBV9, the J call TRBJ1-5, with unresolved D. The length of the CDR3 is 15 residues. The germline V gene encodes CDR1 SGDLS and CDR2 YYNGEE. Trimming shortened V by 0 bases and J by 3 bases, and 10 bases separated the two germline ends. CDR3 DNA sequence: TGTGCCAGCAGCGTAGGGTCGGGAGACAATCAGCCCCAGCATTTT. This codes for CASSVGSGDNQPQHF.

The chain couples TRBV29-1 to TRBJ2-3; no clear D. The V gene's germline CDR1 is SQVTM and CDR2 ANQGSEA. Trimming took off 1 base at V and 4 bases at J, with 9 bases between the two ends. The CDR3 sequence is 13 residues long. The CDR3 here is CSVEGSVADTQYF. The CDR3 DNA reads as TGCAGCGTTGAAGGGAGTGTGGCAGATACGCAGTATTTT.

This clonotype was counted only a few times. The J gene is TRBJ1-1, the V gene TRBV7-9; the match to TRBD1 covers 12 bases. The CDR3 covers 16 residues. CDR1 and CDR2 from the germline V gene are SEHNR and FQNEAQ (reference sequence). Trimming removed 4 bases from V and 4 bases from J; junction bases left unmatched: 7. The CDR3 spells CASSSGQGARGTEAFF. The CDR3 nucleotides read TGTGCCAGCAGCTCGGGACAGGGGGCGCGGGGCACTGAAGCTTTCTTT.

This clonotype showed up many times. The genes are TRBV7-9 and TRBJ2-7; D call uncertain. V was pared by 5 bases and J by 4 bases, with 12 bases between. Germline assignment: CDR1 SEHNR and CDR2 FQNEAQ (reference sequence). There are 13 residues in the CDR3. The CDR3 spells CASSALTQYEQYF. The CDR3 DNA reads as TGTGCCAGCAGCGCTCTTACACAGTACGAGCAGTACTTC.

This sequence joins TRBV5-1 and TRBJ2-5; D is ambiguous. This CDR3 spans 15 amino acids. Trimming took off 5 bases at V and 6 bases at J, with 20 bases between the two ends. The germline V gene has CDR1 SGHRS and CDR2 YFSETQ. CDR3: CASRLDVNLGKTQYF. CDR3 sequence (DNA): TGCGCCAGCAGGCTAGACGTAAACTTGGGAAAGACCCAGTACTTC.

The sample holds many counts of this clonotype. V gene TRBV3-1 combines with J gene TRBJ2-7; D may be TRBD2 (5 bases). V lost 0 bases, J lost 2 bases, and 8 bases lay in between. The CDR3 runs 14 residues. The germline V gene encodes CDR1 LGHDT and CDR2 YNNKEL (reference sequence). CDR3 loop: CASSQDPGTYEQYF. In DNA form, the CDR3 reads TGTGCCAGCAGCCAAGATCCGGGAACCTACGAGCAGTACTTC.